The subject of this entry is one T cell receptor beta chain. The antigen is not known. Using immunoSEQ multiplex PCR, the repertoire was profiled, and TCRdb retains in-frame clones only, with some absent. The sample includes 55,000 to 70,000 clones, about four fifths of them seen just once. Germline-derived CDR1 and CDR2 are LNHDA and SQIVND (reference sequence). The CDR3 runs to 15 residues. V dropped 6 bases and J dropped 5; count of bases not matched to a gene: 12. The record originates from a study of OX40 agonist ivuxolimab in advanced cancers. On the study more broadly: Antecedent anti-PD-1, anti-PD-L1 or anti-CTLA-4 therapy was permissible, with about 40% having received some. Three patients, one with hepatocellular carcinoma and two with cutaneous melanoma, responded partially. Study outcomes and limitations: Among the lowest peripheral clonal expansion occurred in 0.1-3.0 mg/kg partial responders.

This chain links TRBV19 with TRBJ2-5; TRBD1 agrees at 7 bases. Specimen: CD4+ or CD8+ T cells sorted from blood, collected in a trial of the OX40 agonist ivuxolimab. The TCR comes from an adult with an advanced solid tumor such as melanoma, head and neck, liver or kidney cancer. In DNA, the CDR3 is TGTGCCAGTAGAAGACGACAGGGAAGGGATGAGACCCAGTACTTC. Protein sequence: CASRRRQGRDETQYF.